This T cell receptor beta chain came from a study of shared clonotypes between healthy human individuals. About the study: Participating donors consisted of a couple of women and a few men aged 18 to 49.

Study-level results: Depth of sequencing was expected to influence donor clonotype sharing.

Genomic DNA of unsorted samples came from around 84 million PBMCs. Unsorted PBMC DNA sequencing spanned ten immunoSEQ deep assay plates. Libraries were prepared by immunoSEQ multiplex PCR; TCRdb keeps only in-frame clonotypes and omits some of them. The sample lists about 520,000 clones; 70% to 85% were seen once. Points on this clone: What it binds is unknown.

CDR3 size: 16 residues. Germline CDR1 SGHKS, CDR2 YYEKEE (reference sequence). The V gene lost 0 bases and the J gene lost 3 bases, with 16 bases spanning the gap. Sequenced: PBMCs. This TCR came from a woman in her 40s in good health. Some clones in this sample may be carry-over from other donors' samples. The gene calls are TRBV5-5 and TRBJ2-7; D unresolved. As DNA, the CDR3 is TGTGCCAGCAGCTTGGTGTTTTCGGAACCTTACTACGAGCAGTACTTC. It yields the protein CASSLVFSEPYYEQYF.